This T cell receptor beta chain was identified in a study of cytotoxic CD8 clonotypes in ibrutinib-treated CLL. Profiling relied on immunoSEQ multiplex PCR, and the TCRdb table lists in-frame clones only, not all of them. The data hold around 70,000 clones, with roughly 72% observed a single time. This clone appeared once. Its antigen remains unidentified. Study outcomes and limitations: Elevated clonality accompanied ibrutinib response, with a return toward baseline values at progression.

The V gene's germline CDR1 is SEHNR and CDR2 FQNEAQ (reference sequence). With 10 bases removed from V and 2 bases from J, the gap between germline ends came to 15 bases. The CDR3 is made up of 13 amino acids. The V gene is TRBV7-9, the J gene TRBJ2-7; weak D call: TRBD1 (5 bases). The source is a human donor with chronic lymphocytic leukemia. Sequences were derived from PBMCs, sampled after 12 months of ibrutinib treatment. CDR3 residues: CATLTAMTYEQYF. The CDR3 DNA reads as TGTGCCACCTTGACAGCCATGACCTACGAGCAGTACTTC.